The 10 T cell receptor beta chains listed next were all sequenced from one sample in a study of regulatory T cells in long-lasting Graves disease. Noted time point: persistent/refractory GD, antithyroid drugs over 5 years with positive TRAb. PBMC-derived RNA was used for the TCR library. Both iRepertoire HTBI primers and Arm-PCR of CDR3 regions were used to build the TCR beta libraries. TCRdb redid the calling of the multiplex PCR reads with MiXCR, one entry per CDR3 protein. The sample holds roughly 400,000 distinct CDR3 sequences, around 23% seen once. The input for sequencing was peripheral blood mononuclear cells (PBMCs), taken when the disease was refractory, from a patient treated with antithyroid drugs. The receptor set was obtained from a female donor with Graves disease.

This sequence joins TRBV5-6 and TRBJ2-3; 10 positions match TRBD2. CDR1 and CDR2 (germline): SGHDT, YYEEEE. Trimming at V came to 6 bases and at J to 6 bases, leaving 13 bases not matched to a gene. The CDR3 covers 16 residues. The CDR3 region is CASNFRTSGVLDTQYF. The CDR3 DNA is TGTGCCAGCAACTTCCGGACTAGCGGTGTCCTGGATACGCAGTATTTT.

This clonotype was counted only a few times. The rearrangement links TRBV3-1 to TRBJ2-2; 11 nucleotides align to TRBD2. Germline V CDR1 and CDR2: LGHDT, YNNKEL (reference sequence). V trimming: 2 bases; J trimming: 5 bases; junction bases outside the gene matches: 4. The CDR3 runs to 16 residues. As DNA, the CDR3 is TGTGCCAGCAGCCAACTCCTAGCGGGAGGTACCGGGGAGCTGTTTTTT. Amino acids: CASSQLLAGGTGELFF.

This clonotype was picked up many times. The CDR3: CASSFRYEQYF. CDR3 coding DNA: TGTGCCAGCAGTTTTCGGTACGAGCAGTACTTC. The genes are TRBV28 and TRBJ2-7; D is unresolved. This CDR3 is built from 11 residues. Trimming stripped 3 bases from V and 4 bases from J, with 4 bases between. Germline CDR1 is MDHEN and CDR2 is SYDVKM. The full variable domain, completed using reference TRBV28 and TRBJ2-7, is DVKVTQSSRYLVKRTGEKVFLECVQDMDHENMFWYRQDPGLGLRLIYFSYDVKMKEKGDIPEGYSVSREKKERFSLILESASTNQTSMYLCASSFRYEQYFGPGTRLTVT.

This chain joins TRBV12-5 and TRBJ2-7; TRBD2 matches at 8 bases. The germline V gene has CDR1 LGHNT and CDR2 FRNRAP. V dropped 7 bases and J dropped 3; count of bases not matched to a gene: 11. The CDR3 is 15 amino acids. The CDR3 DNA follows: TGTGCTAGTGTGCTGGGAGCGGGGGATCACTACGAGCAGTACTTC. Amino acids: CASVLGAGDHYEQYF.

This clonotype was counted a few times. This rearrangement joins TRBV25-1 to TRBJ2-7; D call uncertain. Germline CDR1 reads MGHDK; CDR2 reads SYGVNS. Trimming left V 1 base short and J 0 bases short, with 4 bases between. The CDR3 is 13 amino acids. The CDR3 nucleotides are TGTGCCAGCAGTGAATGGAGCTCCTACGAGCAGTACTTC. Protein product: CASSEWSSYEQYF.

Ten or more counts support this clonotype. The rearrangement links TRBV5-1 to TRBJ2-7; TRBD2 matches at 7 bases. V was pared by 4 bases and J by 3 bases, with 16 bases of the junction left unmatched. This CDR3 has 17 residues. Germline loops: CDR1 SGHRS, CDR2 YFSETQ. CDR3 region: CASSPRGGEGQFYEQYF. Written as DNA, the CDR3 is TGCGCCAGCAGCCCTAGAGGCGGGGAGGGCCAGTTCTACGAGCAGTACTTC.

The chain employs TRBV3-1 and TRBJ2-1; 11 bases are a match to TRBD2. This CDR3 contains 15 residues. V trimming: 0 bases; J trimming: 10 bases; junction bases outside the gene matches: 5. The germline gives CDR1 LGHDT, CDR2 YNNKEL (reference sequence). The CDR3 DNA follows: TGTGCCAGCAGCCAAGATGCACTAGCGGGAGACGAGCAGTTCTTC. It is translated as CASSQDALAGDEQFF.

The table lists this clonotype with a count of one. This chain uses TRBV2 with TRBJ1-4; D perhaps matches TRBD1 (5 bases). V was trimmed by 3 bases and J by 16 bases, leaving 21 bases between them. The CDR3 loop spans 14 amino acids. In germline, CDR1 is SNHLY, CDR2 FYNNEI. The chain's CDR3 is CASSDRGLNEEPFF. CDR3 DNA sequence: TGTGCCAGCAGTGACCGGGGCCTTAATGAAGAACCGTTTTTT.

This clonotype was counted at least ten times. The CDR3 loop reads CASSQTRDATEAFF. For the CDR3, the DNA is TGTGCCAGCAGCCAAACCAGGGACGCCACTGAAGCTTTCTTT. This chain joins TRBV3-1 and TRBJ1-1; D is perhaps TRBD1 (5 bases). Germline CDR1 reads LGHDT; CDR2 reads YNNKEL (reference sequence). V was cut by 2 bases and J by 4 bases, with 11 bases left in between. The CDR3 spans 14 residues. The entire variable domain, with the rest obtained from reference TRBV3-1 and TRBJ1-1, is as follows: DTAVSQTPKYLVTQMGNDKSIKCEQNLGHDTMYWYKQDSKKFLKIMFSYNNKELIINETVPNRFSPKSPDKAHLNLHINSLELGDSAVYFCASSQTRDATEAFFGQGTRLTVV.

The rearrangement uses TRBV9 and TRBJ2-7; TRBD1 matches 11 bases. The CDR3 is made up of 15 amino acids. V shed 0 bases, J shed 5 bases, and the junction held 4 bases outside the gene matches. CDR1 is SGDLS, CDR2 YYNGEE, per germline. CDR3 DNA sequence: TGTGCCAGCAGCGTAGGAAGGACAGGGGGCGACGAGCAGTACTTC. This encodes CASSVGRTGGDEQYF.